These 26 T cell receptor beta chains came from one sample sequenced in a study of cytomegalovirus exposure and HLA in healthy donors. The PCR was carried out with 60 Vbeta primers and 13 Jbeta primers. The method was immunoSEQ multiplex PCR; TCRdb's version includes in-frame clones alone and lacks a portion of them. Its table records approximately 52,000 clones. Sequenced material: PBMCs. The receptors here all came from a middle-aged man in good health and CMV-seropositive.

The chain joins TRBV9 to TRBJ2-1; TRBD2 matches at 10 bases. Germline values: CDR1 SGDLS, CDR2 YYNGEE. This CDR3 has 15 amino acids. The trim removed 0 bases at V and 10 bases at J, leaving 7 bases unmatched. CDR3 protein: CASSVGSGGAREQFF. In DNA form, the CDR3 reads TGTGCCAGCAGCGTAGGCAGCGGGGGGGCTCGGGAGCAGTTCTTC.

The genes are TRBV19 and TRBJ2-7; a weak D match, TRBD2 (5 bases). Trimming removed 5 bases at V and 3 bases at J, with 11 bases between. This CDR3 contains 13 residues. Germline CDR1 LNHDA, CDR2 SQIVND (reference sequence). The CDR3, as DNA: TGTGCCAGTAGTGACCGGGATTTCTACGAGCAGTACTTC. It specifies CASSDRDFYEQYF.

The J gene is TRBJ2-7, the V gene TRBV6-6, with a tentative D call TRBD2 (6 bases). Trimming removed 5 bases at V and 6 bases at J, with 11 bases between. This CDR3 has 12 amino acids. CDR1 is MNHNY, CDR2 SVGAGI, per germline (reference sequence). Here the CDR3 reads CASSLLGGEQYF. In DNA, the CDR3 is TGTGCCAGCAGTCTACTGGGGGGCGAGCAGTACTTC.

V is TRBV9 and J is TRBJ2-3; TRBD2 matches at 7 bases. Losses at the gene ends were 0 bases for V and 2 bases for J; bases not matched to a gene: 3. CDR1 is SGDLS and CDR2 is YYNGEE in the germline V gene. The CDR3 extends over 15 amino acids. The CDR3 is CASSVVSGNTDTQYF. The CDR3 nucleotides are TGTGCCAGCAGCGTAGTGAGCGGGAACACAGATACGCAGTATTTT. Looking up the rest from reference TRBV9 and TRBJ2-3 gives the full variable domain: DSGVTQTPKHLITATGQRVTLRCSPRSGDLSVYWYQQSLDQGLQFLIQYYNGEERAKGNILERFSAQQFPDLHSELNLSSLELGDSALYFCASSVVSGNTDTQYFGPGTRLTVL.

J is TRBJ2-7 and V is TRBV25-1; D is uncertain. Germline V gene lookup returns CDR1 MGHDK and CDR2 SYGVNS. V was trimmed by 3 bases and J by 5 bases, leaving 8 bases between them. The CDR3 is 12 amino acids. CDR3 protein: CASSELGDEQYF. The DNA of the CDR3 is TGTGCCAGCAGTGAGCTAGGCGACGAGCAGTACTTC.

The chain carries TRBV6-5 and TRBJ2-2; maybe TRBD1 (5 bases). Germline V gives CDR1 MNHEY, CDR2 SVGAGI. V was pared by 8 bases and J by 0 bases, with 13 bases between. CDR3 size: 15 residues. CDR3 sequence reads: CASARGAANTGELFF. Here the CDR3 DNA reads TGTGCCAGCGCAAGGGGTGCAGCGAACACCGGGGAGCTGTTTTTT.

The chain joins TRBV29-1 to TRBJ2-3; D is ambiguous. The germline gives CDR1 SQVTM, CDR2 ANQGSEA. The V and J ends lost 1 base and 4 bases respectively, with 18 bases between them. The CDR3 runs 16 residues. CDR3 loop: CSVEGWPPFPPDTQYF. The DNA of the CDR3 is TGCAGCGTTGAAGGCTGGCCTCCTTTCCCTCCAGATACGCAGTATTTT.

J is TRBJ2-7 and V is TRBV6-1; a weak D match, TRBD1 (5 bases). Germline V gene lookup returns CDR1 MNHNS and CDR2 SASEGT. Trimming left V 9 bases short and J 2 bases short, with 20 bases between. The CDR3 is 15 amino acids. CDR3 region: CASHPVWGRTYEQYF. For the CDR3, the DNA is TGTGCCAGTCACCCGGTGTGGGGCCGGACCTACGAGCAGTACTTC.

The chain links TRBV10-3 to TRBJ1-2, with 8 bases fitting TRBD1. Germline CDR1 reads ENHRY; CDR2 reads SYGVKD. V lost 10 bases, J lost 4 bases, and 11 bases stayed unmatched. CDR3 length equals 14 residues. Written as DNA, the CDR3 is TGTGCCAGTACCCAGGGGGCGCTGGGCTATGGCTACACCTTC. Amino acid sequence: CASTQGALGYGYTF.

This chain's CDR3 is CASSPLPTLRGASYEQYF. In DNA form, the CDR3 reads TGTGCCAGCTCACCATTACCAACCTTACGGGGGGCGAGCTACGAGCAGTACTTC. The chain recombines TRBV18 with TRBJ2-7; perhaps TRBD2 as D (7 bases). The CDR3 totals 18 residues. Deletions cut 2 bases from V and 3 bases from J, with 23 bases between. Germline CDR1 and CDR2: KGHSH and LQKENI.

V and J are TRBV30 and TRBJ2-5; no definite D call. The V gene's germline CDR1 is GTSNPN and CDR2 SVGIG (reference sequence). V shed 2 bases and J shed 4 bases, with 11 bases lying between them. The CDR3 sequence is 13 residues long. The CDR3 nucleotides are TGTGCCTGGAGTCGAGGAGTTAGAGAGACCCAGTACTTC. Translating it yields CAWSRGVRETQYF.

CDR3 loop: CASSPINARGYEQYF. The CDR3 coding sequence is TGTGCCAGCTCACCAATTAACGCACGGGGATACGAGCAGTACTTC. This chain links TRBV18 with TRBJ2-7; TRBD2 might be the D (5 bases). The length of the CDR3 is 15 residues. The V end lost 2 bases, the J end lost 4 bases, and 15 bases lay between the germline ends. Germline V gives CDR1 KGHSH, CDR2 LQKENI.

The chain employs TRBV4-3 and TRBJ2-7; the D gene is possibly TRBD1 (6 bases). This CDR3 spans 15 amino acids. Germline V gene data show CDR1 as LGHNA and CDR2 as YSLEER. Trimming left V 1 base short and J 2 bases short, with 12 bases between. This CDR3 is CASSQAGGSTYEQYF. CDR3 DNA sequence: TGCGCCAGCAGCCAAGCTGGGGGCAGTACCTACGAGCAGTACTTC.

The chain joins TRBV18 to TRBJ2-5, with TRBD2 matching over 8 bases. Losses at the gene ends were 1 base for V and 4 bases for J; bases not matched to a gene: 8. CDR1 and CDR2 from the germline V gene are KGHSH and LQKENI. The CDR3 has 16 amino acids. The CDR3: CASSPLGREGRETQYF. CDR3 sequence (DNA): TGTGCCAGCTCACCACTGGGACGGGAGGGCCGAGAGACCCAGTACTTC.

The chain employs TRBV29-1 and TRBJ1-2, with D tentatively TRBD1 (6 bases). With 7 bases removed from V and 8 bases from J, the gap between germline ends came to 20 bases. Per the germline V gene, CDR1 is SQVTM and CDR2 is ANQGSEA. The CDR3 spans 13 residues. The CDR3 sequence is CSGGSDSIRGYTF. CDR3 in DNA: TGCAGCGGGGGATCGGACAGTATTAGGGGCTACACCTTC.

The V and J genes are TRBV11-1 and TRBJ1-1; D is ambiguous. Trimming removed 5 bases from V and 7 bases from J, with 17 bases in between. This CDR3 has 14 amino acids. Per germline, CDR1 SGHAT and CDR2 FQDESV (reference sequence). Written as DNA, the CDR3 is TGTGCCAGCAGCCCCCCGGGGAGGCTCCTTGAAGCTTTCTTT. The encoded protein is CASSPPGRLLEAFF.

In nucleotides, the CDR3 is TGTGCCAGCAGCTTGGCAGGGTCGGGCTCCTACGAGCAGTACTTC. This gives the protein CASSLAGSGSYEQYF. J is TRBJ2-7 and V is TRBV5-4, with D possibly TRBD1 on 5 matching bases. CDR3 size: 15 residues. The V end lost 0 bases, the J end lost 0 bases, and 10 bases lay between the germline ends. Looked up from germline, CDR1 is SGHNT and CDR2 is YYREEE (reference sequence).

The chain employs TRBV11-2 and TRBJ2-7, with 11 bases matching TRBD1. With V trimmed by 0 bases and J by 6 bases, 4 bases remained unmatched. CDR1 and CDR2 (germline): SGHAT, FQNNGV. CDR3 length: 15 amino acids. In DNA, the CDR3 is TGTGCCAGCAGCTTAGATAGGACAGGGGGCGCCGAGCAGTACTTC. The encoded protein is CASSLDRTGGAEQYF.

The chain couples TRBV30 to TRBJ2-5; 13 positions agree with TRBD2. The ends lost 2 bases at V and 7 bases at J; junction bases unmatched: 10. The CDR3 length is 16 residues. Germline loops: CDR1 GTSNPN, CDR2 SVGIG (reference sequence). CDR3 protein: CAWSPGTSGISGTQYF. CDR3 sequence (DNA): TGTGCCTGGAGTCCAGGGACTAGCGGGATCTCGGGGACCCAGTACTTC.

The CDR3 coding sequence is TGTGCCAGCACCCTGGGAGGGGCAGATCAGCCCCAGCATTTT. It specifies CASTLGGADQPQHF. V usage is TRBV7-8 and J usage is TRBJ1-5; tentatively, D is TRBD1 (5 bases). Deletions cut 7 bases from V and 5 bases from J, with 15 bases between. The V gene's germline CDR1 is SGHVS and CDR2 FQNEAQ. The CDR3 contains 14 residues.

The chain employs TRBV4-3 and TRBJ2-1; no reliable D call. V lost 4 bases to trimming and J lost 4 bases, with 17 bases between them. CDR3 length equals 16 residues. The V gene's germline CDR1 is LGHNA and CDR2 YSLEER. CDR3 sequence: CASSPRTTVLYNEQFF. The CDR3 DNA reads TGCGCCAGCAGCCCGAGAACTACCGTCCTTTACAATGAGCAGTTCTTC.

The rearrangement uses TRBV19 and TRBJ1-2; 7 bases line up with TRBD1. V lost 10 bases and J lost 0; bases outside the gene matches: 8. The CDR3 runs to 14 residues. Germline loops: CDR1 LNHDA, CDR2 SQIVND (reference sequence). CDR3 nucleotide sequence: TGTGCCACCCTAGTAAGGGGGCCTAACTATGGCTACACCTTC. Translated: CATLVRGPNYGYTF.

This chain links TRBV10-3 with TRBJ2-2; TRBD1 might be the D (6 bases). CDR3 length: 16 residues. V lost 8 bases and J lost 3, with 19 bases in between. Looked up from germline, CDR1 is ENHRY and CDR2 is SYGVKD. CDR3 protein: CAIRIGQLGDTGELFF. CDR3 in DNA: TGTGCCATCCGTATAGGACAGTTAGGGGACACCGGGGAGCTGTTTTTT.

On this clone itself: This same CDR3 is encoded by further DNA sequences in the sample. The chain carries TRBV5-1 and TRBJ1-1, with TRBD1 identical over 11 bases. Germline CDR1 and CDR2: SGHRS and YFSETQ. With V trimmed by 4 bases and J by 5 bases, 4 bases remained unmatched. The CDR3 is 14 residues long. The CDR3 nucleotides read TGCGCCAGCAGCCTGGGACAGGGGGGGACTGAAGCTTTCTTT. It yields the protein CASSLGQGGTEAFF.

The chain is built from TRBV27 and TRBJ2-1; 10 bases are shared with TRBD2. Germline assignment: CDR1 MNHEY and CDR2 SMNVEV (reference sequence). Germline trimming cut 2 bases from V and 6 bases from J; bases unmatched to any gene: 4. The CDR3 contains 15 residues. CDR3 DNA: TGTGCCAGCAGTTTAAAAGCGGGAGGGCCCAATGAGCAGTTCTTC. It is translated as CASSLKAGGPNEQFF.

V usage is TRBV4-3 and J usage is TRBJ2-5, with 14 nucleotides matching TRBD2. The V segment lost 3 bases and the J segment 4 bases; nucleotides outside the gene matches: 10. The germline gives CDR1 LGHNA, CDR2 YSLEER. This CDR3 region has 18 residues. CDR3 DNA sequence: TGCGCCAGCAGCCATCGCGGGACTAGCGGGAGCGTGGTAGAGACCCAGTACTTC. Its protein is CASSHRGTSGSVVETQYF.